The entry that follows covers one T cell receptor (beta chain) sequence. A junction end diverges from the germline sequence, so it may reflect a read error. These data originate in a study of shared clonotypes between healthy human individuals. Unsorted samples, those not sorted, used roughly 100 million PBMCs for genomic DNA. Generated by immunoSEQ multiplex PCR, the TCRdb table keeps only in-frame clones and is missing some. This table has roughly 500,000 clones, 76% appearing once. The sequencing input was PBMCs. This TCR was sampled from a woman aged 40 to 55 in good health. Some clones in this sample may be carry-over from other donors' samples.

The CDR3 region has the DNA TGTGCTAGCAGCCCCGGGACAAGACGGAACACCGGGGAGCTGTTTTTT. Its translation is CASSPGTRRNTGELFF. This sequence joins TRBV7-7 and TRBJ2-2, with D possibly TRBD1 on 6 matching bases. The CDR3 is made up of 16 amino acids. Germline V gene sequence: CDR1 SSHAT, CDR2 FNYEAQ (reference sequence).